This TCR beta chain was observed in a study of T cells in localized non-small cell lung cancer. Notes on the study in general: Adjacent lung tissue had a median approximately 61 of the top 100 clones found in the tumor. One tumor region alone was sequenced, and heterogeneity therefore remains possible. Uninvolved nearby lung showed the greatest T cell clonality, exceeding that found in tumor.

Notes on this clone: The antigen remains unidentified.

The assay was immunoSEQ multiplex PCR, and TCRdb's table has in-frame clones only and misses some. The data show approximately 2,800 clones, under 25% seen once. The TCR comes from a male donor aged 60 or older with stage II squamous cell lung carcinoma. Material: lung tumor tissue, obtained before any cancer treatment.

The CDR3 reads CASTDPRTGGNTIYF. In DNA form, the CDR3 reads TGTGCCAGTACAGACCCGCGGACAGGAGGAAACACCATATATTTT. The V and J genes are TRBV19 and TRBJ1-3; 7 bases match TRBD1. The germline gives CDR1 LNHDA, CDR2 SQIVND (reference sequence). This CDR3 comprises 15 residues. V lost 7 bases, J lost 4 bases, and 10 bases stayed unmatched.